What follows describes a single T cell receptor (beta chain). The antigen remains undetermined. A much larger clone lies one base from this, so it may be a read error. This entry is derived from a study of T cells after yellow fever vaccination. Findings and limits, study-wide: Secondary responses were weaker yet peaked faster, day 5 versus 15. Boosting was followed by the reappearance of most primary-vaccination clones (about 96% CD4, about 90% CD8).

The CDR3 is 16 residues long. Germline V gene data show CDR1 as SGHVS and CDR2 as FNYEAQ. MiXCR was run by TCRdb on the 5' RACE reads, yielding one entry per CDR3 protein. The repertoire consists of roughly 120,000 distinct CDR3 sequences, with 7.2% occurring once and the leading ten covering approximately 2.7%. The source was CD4+ T cells sorted from PBMCs, collected about 41 days after the first yellow fever vaccination. The clonotype comes from a man in his late teens or twenties who received the YFV17D yellow fever vaccine. V gene TRBV7-6 combines with J gene TRBJ1-1; 9 positions agree with TRBD1. The CDR3 DNA follows: TGTGCCAGCAGCTTAGGTCCCGGGACAGGGAACACTGAAGCTTACTTT. Its protein product is CASSLGPGTGNTEAYF.